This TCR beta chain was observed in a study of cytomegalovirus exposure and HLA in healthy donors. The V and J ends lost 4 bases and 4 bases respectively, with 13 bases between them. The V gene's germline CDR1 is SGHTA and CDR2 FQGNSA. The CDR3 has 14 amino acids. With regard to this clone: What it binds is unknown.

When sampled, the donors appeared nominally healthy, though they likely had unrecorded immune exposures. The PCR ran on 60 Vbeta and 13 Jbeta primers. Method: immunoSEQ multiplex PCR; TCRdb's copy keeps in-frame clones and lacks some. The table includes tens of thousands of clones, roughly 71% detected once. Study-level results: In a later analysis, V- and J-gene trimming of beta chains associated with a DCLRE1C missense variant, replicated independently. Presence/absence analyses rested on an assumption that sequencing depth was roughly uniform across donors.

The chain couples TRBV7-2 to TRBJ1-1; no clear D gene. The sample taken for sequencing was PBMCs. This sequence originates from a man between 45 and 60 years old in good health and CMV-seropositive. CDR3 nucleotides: TGTGCCAGCAGCTATAACGGGGTTTCCACTGAAGCTTTCTTT. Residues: CASSYNGVSTEAFF.